This TCR beta chain was captured by sequencing in a study of beta chain features in type 1 diabetes. Isolated RNA was reverse transcribed in full, so expressed TCRB transcripts were sequenced. Assay: immunoSEQ multiplex PCR; the TCRdb copy retains only in-frame clones and omits some. The sample lists 15,000 to 20,000 clones; around 50% were seen once. The sequence derives from a man between 18 and 35 years old in good health. The sample consisted of stem cell memory CD4+ T cells from blood.

Here the CDR3 reads CASSPGTSGWDEQFF. CDR3 nucleotides: TGTGCCAGCAGCCCCGGGACTAGCGGGTGGGACGAGCAGTTCTTC. The chain employs TRBV7-2 and TRBJ2-1, with TRBD2 identical over 12 bases. The V gene end was trimmed by 5 bases and the J gene end by 10 bases; junction bases not matched to a gene: 9. There are 15 residues in the CDR3. Germline CDR1 reads SGHTA; CDR2 reads FQGNSA.